The 26 T cell receptor beta chains below come from one sample, sequenced in a study of CD8 T cells in ankylosing spondylitis. TCRdb fed the 5' RACE reads into MiXCR, producing one record per CDR3 protein. The data contain around 180,000 distinct CDR3 sequences, 18% of them singletons. Sequenced: blood, either unsorted or a sorted T cell fraction (not recorded which). Source of these receptors: a male donor between 5 and 35 years old with ankylosing spondylitis or in good health (not recorded which).

This clonotype turned up a few times. This chain links TRBV12-3 or TRBV12-4 with TRBJ2-5; 8 bases line up with TRBD1. V lost 5 bases and J lost 2; bases outside the gene matches: 4. The CDR3 length is 14 residues. The CDR3 DNA reads as TGTGCCAGCAGTCGGGACAGGAGACAAGAGACCCAGTACTTC. It is translated as CASSRDRRQETQYF.

Many counts were recorded for this clonotype. The J gene is TRBJ1-5, the V gene TRBV20-1; 8 bases match TRBD1. CDR3 length equals 14 residues. Germline-derived CDR1 and CDR2 are DFQATT and SNEGSKA (reference sequence). With V trimmed by 2 bases and J by 7 bases, 7 bases remained unmatched. The CDR3 nucleotides are TGCAGTGCTAGACAGGGGGCCGAGCGGCAGCCCCAGCATTTT. Translated: CSARQGAERQPQHF.

This clonotype was counted ten times or more. V gene TRBV5-1 combines with J gene TRBJ2-3; D might be TRBD2 (6 bases). Trimming removed 3 bases at V and 1 base at J, with 12 bases between. CDR1 SGHRS and CDR2 YFSETQ come from the germline V gene. This CDR3 spans 15 amino acids. The CDR3 region has the DNA TGCGCCAGCAGCTGGGACTTCAGTCGCACAGATACGCAGTATTTT. Translating gives CASSWDFSRTDTQYF.

This clonotype was seen ten or more times. The chain employs TRBV11-2 and TRBJ2-5; 8 nucleotides match TRBD2. The junction had 8 bases not matched to a gene; V was cut back by 4 bases and J by 7 bases. Germline V CDR1 and CDR2: SGHAT, FQNNGV. There are 14 residues in the CDR3. The CDR3 sequence: CASSSLAGNVTQYF. CDR3 nucleotides: TGTGCCAGCAGCTCGCTAGCGGGTAATGTGACCCAGTACTTC.

The V and J genes are TRBV27 and TRBJ2-1; D is ambiguous. Looked up from germline, CDR1 is MNHEY and CDR2 is SMNVEV (reference sequence). V gave up 3 bases and J gave up 8 bases, with 8 bases separating them. CDR3 size: 12 residues. In DNA, the CDR3 is TGTGCCAGCAGTTTTAAGAGCGATGAGCAGTTCTTC. Translation gives CASSFKSDEQFF.

This clonotype was seen repeatedly, ten times or more. The J gene is TRBJ2-7, the V gene TRBV14, with a weak D call TRBD2 (6 bases). Germline V gene lookup returns CDR1 SGHDN and CDR2 FVKESK. The ends were cut back, 6 bases at V and 0 bases at J, with 15 bases in the middle. The CDR3 consists of 15 residues. CDR3 sequence (DNA): TGTGCCAGCAGATTTTCGGGGAGGCCCTCCTACGAGCAGTACTTC. Translating gives CASRFSGRPSYEQYF.

This clonotype was picked up many times. At one end, the junction sequence differs from germline, possibly due to a read error. V usage is TRBV12-3 or TRBV12-4 and J usage is TRBJ2-7, with 12 bases that match TRBD2. There are 13 residues in the CDR3. CDR3 DNA: TGTGCCAGCACCACCGGGACTAGCGGGTTTGGGGACTTC. This codes for CASTTGTSGFGDF.

This clonotype was observed many times. The chain uses TRBV29-1 and TRBJ2-7, with D possibly being TRBD2 (6 bases). CDR1 SQVTM and CDR2 ANQGSEA come from the germline V gene. The CDR3 spans 13 residues. Trimming removed 4 bases from V and 0 bases from J, with 10 bases in between. The CDR3 spells CSVAPTSSYEQYF. The CDR3 bases are TGCAGCGTTGCCCCGACTAGCTCCTACGAGCAGTACTTC.

The chain is built from TRBV10-3 and TRBJ2-3; D is possibly TRBD1 or TRBD2 (5 bases each). The CDR3 runs to 17 residues. Trimming pared 3 bases from V and 2 bases from J, leaving 18 bases between. Germline CDR1 is ENHRY and CDR2 is SYGVKD. The CDR3 coding sequence is TGTGCCATCAGTGAATGGGGGAGAGGGCCGAACACAGATACGCAGTATTTT. The encoded protein is CAISEWGRGPNTDTQYF.

The sample holds a few counts of this clonotype. V usage is TRBV30 and J usage is TRBJ2-5; possibly TRBD2 for D (6 bases). Germline lookup yields CDR1 GTSNPN and CDR2 SVGIG (reference sequence). CDR3 length: 12 residues. The V gene lost 6 bases and the J gene lost 1 base, with 9 bases spanning the gap. CDR3 bases: TGTGCCTGCCGGGAGTCCCAAGAGACCCAGTACTTC. Translated: CACRESQETQYF.

Many counts were recorded for this clonotype. J is TRBJ2-7 and V is TRBV5-1; TRBD2 matches 9 bases. J gave up 5 bases and V 2 bases, and 8 bases lay outside the gene matches. CDR1 SGHRS and CDR2 YFSETQ come from the germline V gene. This CDR3 contains 15 residues. In nucleotides, the CDR3 is TGCGCCAGCAGCTTCAATAGCGGGAGTTGGAACGAGCAGTACGTC. Translating it yields CASSFNSGSWNEQYV.

Only one count was recorded for this clonotype. The chain employs TRBV20-1 and TRBJ2-7; D gene ambiguous. The CDR3 extends over 12 amino acids. CDR1 and CDR2 (germline): DFQATT, SNEGSKA (reference sequence). The ends were cut back, 3 bases at V and 1 base at J, with 7 bases in the middle. The CDR3 is CSARIDSYEQYF. CDR3 DNA: TGCAGTGCTAGGATTGATTCCTACGAGCAGTACTTC.

In this sample, this clonotype turned up many times. The chain is built from TRBV30 and TRBJ1-4, with D uncertain. Looked up from germline, CDR1 is GTSNPN and CDR2 is SVGIG (reference sequence). The germline V and J ends were trimmed by 1 base and 3 bases, with 12 bases remaining between them. CDR3 length equals 15 residues. CDR3 DNA: TGTGCCTGGAGTGACGGGCCCGGGGCTAATGAAAAACTGTTTTTT. This gives the protein CAWSDGPGANEKLFF.

This clonotype was counted ten times or more. The V call is TRBV6-1, the J call TRBJ1-5, with a tentative D call TRBD1 (5 bases). This CDR3 spans 15 amino acids. Germline V gene lookup returns CDR1 MNHNS and CDR2 SASEGT. The V gene lost 6 bases and the J gene lost 7 bases, with 19 bases spanning the gap. The CDR3 here is CASRSSGGSGQPQHF. CDR3 DNA: TGTGCCAGCAGGTCATCTGGGGGAAGTGGACAGCCCCAGCATTTT.

This clonotype has at least ten counts. The V gene is TRBV5-1, the J gene TRBJ1-2; D call uncertain. The CDR3 has 14 amino acids. V lost 0 bases to trimming and J lost 2 bases, with 8 bases between them. Germline CDR1 SGHRS, CDR2 YFSETQ. The CDR3 sequence: CASSLALQNYGYTF. The CDR3 region has the DNA TGCGCCAGCAGCTTGGCCCTACAGAACTATGGCTACACCTTC.

The table lists this clonotype with many counts. This chain joins TRBV5-6 and TRBJ1-1, with 8 bases matching TRBD1. CDR3 size: 14 residues. V was clipped by 4 bases and J by 5 bases; unmatched bases: 7. CDR1 is SGHDT, CDR2 YYEEEE, per germline. CDR3 sequence (DNA): TGTGCCAGCAGCCTAGGACAGGGATTGACTGAAGCTTTCTTT. Residues: CASSLGQGLTEAFF.

This clonotype appeared many times. The genes are TRBV10-3 and TRBJ1-5; 7 bases map to TRBD1. J lost 5 bases, V lost 10 bases, and 5 bases had no gene match. CDR3 length: 12 amino acids. CDR1 is ENHRY, CDR2 SYGVKD, per germline. CDR3 sequence reads: CATGQEDQPQHF. CDR3 coding DNA: TGTGCCACCGGACAGGAGGATCAGCCCCAGCATTTT.

In this sample, this clonotype turned up many times. The J gene is TRBJ2-2, the V gene TRBV10-2; D is unresolved. This CDR3 is 12 amino acids long. Germline CDR1 is WSHSY and CDR2 is SAAADI. V was clipped by 6 bases and J by 1 base, with 3 bases between them. This chain's CDR3 is CASRQNTGELFF. For the CDR3, the DNA is TGCGCCAGCAGACAGAACACCGGGGAGCTGTTTTTT.

This clonotype has at least ten counts. The chain has TRBV5-1 and TRBJ2-1; 8 nucleotides match TRBD1. V gave up 4 bases and J gave up 13 bases; unmatched junction bases: 10. CDR1 and CDR2 from the germline V gene are SGHRS and YFSETQ. The CDR3 is made up of 13 amino acids. CDR3 coding DNA: TGCGCCAGCAGCCCCCGGGACAGGAGCGATCAGTTCTTC. It codes for CASSPRDRSDQFF.

This clonotype has at least ten counts. The rearrangement uses TRBV7-9 and TRBJ2-1, with 10 nucleotides matching TRBD1. Germline trimming cut 1 base from V and 9 bases from J; bases unmatched to any gene: 9. Germline V gives CDR1 SEHNR, CDR2 FQNEAQ (reference sequence). CDR3 length: 16 amino acids. The CDR3 sequence: CASSLVDRGLFAEQFF. CDR3 sequence (DNA): TGTGCCAGCAGCTTAGTCGACAGGGGGCTTTTTGCTGAGCAGTTCTTC.

This clonotype has ten or more counts. V gene TRBV5-1 combines with J gene TRBJ2-5, with 7 bases that match TRBD1. The germline CDR1 and CDR2 sequences are SGHRS and YFSETQ. The ends lost 0 bases at V and 2 bases at J; junction bases unmatched: 4. This CDR3 has 15 residues. The CDR3 here is CASSLDGDRQETQYF. In DNA, the CDR3 is TGCGCCAGCAGCTTGGATGGGGACAGACAAGAGACCCAGTACTTC.

This clonotype has more than one count but fewer than ten. This chain connects TRBV29-1 to TRBJ1-1; 7 nucleotides match TRBD1. Germline V gene sequence: CDR1 SQVTM, CDR2 ANQGSEA. The CDR3 is 16 residues long. Trimming at V came to 4 bases and at J to 0 bases, leaving 11 bases not matched to a gene. The CDR3 is CSVGPGQTIMNTEAFF. DNA for the CDR3: TGCAGCGTTGGACCGGGACAGACGATTATGAACACTGAAGCTTTCTTT.

This clonotype showed up many times. J is TRBJ2-3 and V is TRBV4-1; D possibly corresponds to TRBD2 (5 bases). V was cut by 0 bases and J by 0 bases, with 7 bases left in between. CDR1 and CDR2 from the germline V gene are MGHRA and YSYEKL. The CDR3 loop spans 15 amino acids. The CDR3 sequence is CASSQDRRSTDTQYF. The CDR3 nucleotides are TGCGCCAGCAGCCAAGATAGGAGGAGCACAGATACGCAGTATTTT.

This clonotype was counted ten times or more. The chain combines TRBV12-3 or TRBV12-4 with TRBJ1-1; 9 positions match TRBD1. The trim removed 1 base at V and 3 bases at J, leaving 0 bases unmatched. CDR3 length equals 14 residues. CDR3 in amino acids: CASSLGQGDTEAFF. The DNA of the CDR3 is TGTGCCAGCAGTTTAGGACAGGGGGACACTGAAGCTTTCTTT.

In its sample, this clonotype was seen many times. The V and J genes are TRBV4-2 and TRBJ2-7; 9 positions match TRBD2. V lost 1 base and J lost 0; bases outside the gene matches: 10. The CDR3 is made up of 18 amino acids. CDR1 LGHNA and CDR2 YNFKEQ come from the germline V gene. CDR3 loop: CASSQVGLAGRNSYEQYF. Here the CDR3 DNA reads TGTGCCAGCAGCCAAGTGGGTCTAGCGGGACGGAACTCCTACGAGCAGTACTTC.

This clonotype was recorded many times. The V call is TRBV20-1, the J call TRBJ2-1; D is possibly TRBD2 (6 bases). Trimming removed 6 bases from V and 6 bases from J, with 12 bases in between. CDR1 is DFQATT, CDR2 SNEGSKA, per germline (reference sequence). The CDR3 is made up of 12 amino acids. The CDR3 DNA sequence: TGCAGTGCCCGCCGGGACTCCAATGAGCAGTTCTTC. Translated, it gives CSARRDSNEQFF.